One and the same sample provided the 10 T cell receptor beta chains below, sequenced in a study of regulatory T cells in long-lasting Graves disease. Assembly of TCR beta libraries relied on iRepertoire HTBI primers together with Arm-PCR of CDR3 regions. MiXCR, applied by TCRdb to the multiplex PCR reads, yields one record per CDR3 protein. The sample has 390,000 or so distinct CDR3 sequences; about 23% are singletons. The time point is: persistent/refractory GD, antithyroid drugs over 5 years with positive TRAb. With RNA extracted from PBMCs as input, the TCR library was made. The sample here was peripheral blood mononuclear cells (PBMCs), taken when the disease was refractory, from a patient treated with antithyroid drugs. These receptors were collected from a woman aged 40 to 55 with Graves disease.

The rearrangement links TRBV11-2 to TRBJ1-4; tentative D call: TRBD1 (5 bases). V lost 1 base, J lost 8 bases, and 11 bases lay in between. Per the germline V gene, CDR1 is SGHAT and CDR2 is FQNNGV. This CDR3 has 14 residues. The CDR3, as DNA: TGTGCCAGCAGCTTAGTCTATCGGGGGGAAAAACTGTTTTTT. Protein product: CASSLVYRGEKLFF. Full variable domain (remainder filled in from reference TRBV11-2 and TRBJ1-4): EAGVAQSPRYKIIEKRQSVAFWCNPISGHATLYWYQQILGQGPKLLIQFQNNGVVDDSQLPKDRFSAERLKGVDSTLKIQPAKLEDSAVYLCASSLVYRGEKLFFGSGTQLSVL.

The rearrangement joins TRBV24-1 to TRBJ2-7; either TRBD1 or TRBD2 may fit D (5 bases each). CDR3 length equals 15 residues. V was shortened by 0 bases and J by 0 bases, with 8 bases between the two germline ends. The germline V gene encodes CDR1 KGHDR and CDR2 SFDVKD. The CDR3 spells CATSDLGDPSYEQYF. The CDR3, as DNA: TGTGCCACCAGTGATTTGGGGGACCCCTCCTACGAGCAGTACTTC.

The chain couples TRBV12-3 or TRBV12-4 to TRBJ1-6; D not certain. Trimming cost V 2 bases and J 13 bases, with 12 bases left between them. The CDR3 loop spans 13 amino acids. The CDR3 coding sequence is TGTGCCAGCAGTTTAAAATTCGGGAGCCCCCTCCACTTT. Translated: CASSLKFGSPLHF.

This clonotype was detected ten times or more. The rearrangement links TRBV2 to TRBJ2-5; D unclear. Germline V CDR1 and CDR2: SNHLY, FYNNEI. V was shortened by 9 bases and J by 1 base, with 18 bases between the two germline ends. This CDR3 is 15 amino acids long. The CDR3 sequence is CASRLVGIPQETQYF. Written as DNA, the CDR3 is TGTGCCAGTCGCCTAGTGGGGATACCCCAAGAGACCCAGTACTTC.

The gene calls are TRBV12-3 or TRBV12-4 and TRBJ1-2, with D perhaps TRBD1 (6 bases). The CDR3 is 14 amino acids. Between the trimmed V and J ends, which lost 5 bases and 7 bases, there was a span of 17 bases. DNA of the CDR3: TGTGCCAGCAGTCCCCGGGGGCGATGGGGTGGCTACACCTTC. Protein sequence: CASSPRGRWGGYTF.

This clonotype has a count of ten or more. The CDR3 DNA is TGTGCCAGCAGAAGCTCCCTGGGCCTCGAGCAGTACTTC. Protein sequence: CASRSSLGLEQYF. The rearrangement uses TRBV2 and TRBJ2-7, with unresolved D. The ends were cut back, 6 bases at V and 6 bases at J, with 15 bases in the middle. CDR1 and CDR2 (germline): SNHLY, FYNNEI. There are 13 residues in the CDR3. The whole variable domain, remainder taken from reference TRBV2 and TRBJ2-7, is EPEVTQTPSHQVTQMGQEVILRCVPISNHLYFYWYRQILGQKVEFLVSFYNNEISEKSEIFDDQFSVERPDGSNFTLKIRSTKLEDSAMYFCASRSSLGLEQYFGPGTRLTVT.

This CDR3 is CASSSNLGRPQHF. The DNA of the CDR3 is TGTGCCAGCAGCTCCAATTTGGGGCGACCCCAGCATTTT. The chain uses TRBV5-5 and TRBJ1-5; a possible D gene is TRBD1 (5 bases). Per the germline V gene, CDR1 is SGHKS and CDR2 is YYEKEE (reference sequence). Trimming took 3 bases from V and 10 from J, leaving 14 bases between them. CDR3 length equals 13 residues.

The table lists this clonotype with many counts. The chain recombines TRBV28 with TRBJ2-5, with a tentative D call TRBD2 (5 bases). The CDR3 consists of 13 residues. V lost 5 bases, J lost 5 bases, and 12 bases lay in between. Germline lookup yields CDR1 MDHEN and CDR2 SYDVKM. The CDR3 loop is CASSPWGVETQYF. In nucleotides, the CDR3 is TGTGCCAGCAGTCCTTGGGGAGTGGAGACCCAGTACTTC.

The CDR3 loop reads CASSAGLAGTVVTGELFF. The CDR3 DNA is TGCGCCAGCAGCGCGGGACTAGCGGGAACGGTAGTCACCGGGGAGCTGTTTTTT. The chain employs TRBV5-1 and TRBJ2-2; TRBD2 aligns across 13 bases. Trimming took 4 bases from V and 4 from J; bases not matched to a gene: 10. The CDR3 runs 18 residues. Per germline, CDR1 SGHRS and CDR2 YFSETQ.

The J gene is TRBJ2-2, the V gene TRBV29-1, with D perhaps assigned TRBD1 or TRBD2 (6 bases each). CDR3 size: 16 residues. Per the germline V gene, CDR1 is SQVTM and CDR2 is ANQGSEA. V dropped 0 bases and J dropped 3 bases, with 14 bases sitting between them. CDR3 residues: CSVEDIGGPHTGELFF. The CDR3 coding sequence is TGCAGCGTTGAAGATATTGGGGGGCCACACACCGGGGAGCTGTTTTTT.